The subject of this entry is one T cell receptor (beta chain). It has no known antigen specificity. Its CDR3 holds 15 amino acids, cysteine through phenylalanine. The read is trimmed to its CDR3 DNA, 45 bases read in frame from base 1. V lost 7 bases and J lost 6 bases; the stretch between them is 21 bases long. From a lookup of the germline V gene (reference sequence), CDR1 and CDR2 are LNHDA and SQIVND. Library generation was performed with the immunoSEQ multiplex PCR assay. For the multiplex PCR, a mixture combining 60 forward primers for TCR Vbeta segments and 13 reverse primers for TCR Jbeta segments was used. Amplification of the CDR3 region of rearranged TCR beta genes was performed with a multiplex PCR assay on genomic DNA. The Illumina HiSeq System was used to sequence the amplified TCR beta libraries as 87-base-pair reads. The source study handled its data this way. In a later analysis, some 80 million unique TCR beta chains were counted across the 500 to 850 repertoires, and approximately 11 million of these chains were shared by at least two donors. Raw reads were error-corrected and collapsed into unique sequences by a nearest-neighbor algorithm in which closely related sequences were merged to remove PCR and sequencing errors. To assign V, D and J gene segments, CDR3 sequences were aligned to IMGT reference sequences. For a sequence to be retained, a match of at least six nucleotides was required to both a V gene segment and a J gene segment. Rearrangements were called productive when the CDR3 lacked stop codons and stayed in frame with V and J; all others were non-productive. Following IMGT convention, CDR3 was defined as the stretch from the second conserved V-encoded cysteine to the conserved J-encoded phenylalanine. The earlier analysis of fewer than 700 of the donors excluded sequences that lacked an unambiguous match to a single V gene segment. An earlier analysis of under 750 of the donors called V segments functional above 56.7% productive rearrangements and segregating when the between-donor standard deviation exceeded 5%. To diagnose cytomegalovirus status from the catalog of TCR beta chain sequences, a statistical classification framework was built. In a later analysis, V and J genes were assigned by comparing TCR nucleotide sequences against IMGT/GENE-DB human TR gene sequences. A later analysis assigned CDR3 sequences and most-parsimonious VDJ recombination scenarios with the TCRdist pipeline. A later analysis defined each TCR beta chain by its CDR3 amino acid sequence plus V-gene family, and excluded reads lacking a unique V-gene family. A later analysis removed 450 to 600 highly shared, low-generation-probability nucleotide sequences to deal with suspected cross-contamination and a sequencing artifact. A later analysis calculated a clonal expansion index for each public chain from normalized within-repertoire ranks of inferred template counts. A later analysis computed generation probabilities with a VDJ recombination model fitted to out-of-frame rearrangements, and checked the results against IGoR. In a later analysis, TCR-TCR, TCR-HLA and TCR-CMV co-occurrence was scored with hypergeometric tests, and a repertoire-size bias correction was applied to TCR pairs. In a later analysis, false discovery rates were estimated by permuting HLA or CMV assignments 20 times. In a later analysis, co-occurring TCRs were grouped using DBSCAN, with TCRdist sequence similarity added in when clustering inside HLA-allele-positive subsets. Repertoires with fewer than 30,000 or more than 120,000 public chains were left out of co-occurrence clustering, as were a handful of repertoires with anomalous nucleotide sharing. TCRdb stores this immuneACCESS table with in-frame sequences only. Part of the clones is absent; in the studies checked, under half of the shortfall reflects unresolved V genes, and no reason is known for the rest. V and J calls and clone size follow that table, whereas D and trimming were derived from the DNA. The sample's clone listing holds 100,000 or so clones. The biggest ten clones account for 0.45% to 0.6% of the sample.

In total, approximately 610 healthy bone marrow donors made up the cohort. Cohort members were all nominally healthy when sampled, although unrecorded immune exposures were likely present. The donor was CMV seronegative and was included in the group of several hundred seronegative cohort members. A peripheral blood sample was provided by each donor, and peripheral blood mononuclear cells were used for TCR beta sequencing. Genomic DNA was extracted from the blood cell samples with the Qiagen DNeasy Blood Extraction Kit. The data were obtained in a study of cytomegalovirus exposure and HLA in healthy donors (dated by TCRdb to about 2017). About the full investigation: An earlier analysis of 587 of the donors reported around 280 Gb of sequence data and roughly 120 million unique TCR beta sequences obtained from about 179 million T cells. Approximately 330 gigabases of sequencing data and around 85 million unique TCR sequences made up an early release that covered several hundred HLA-typed donors. The genetic ancestry cluster associated with self-reported Caucasian donors included roughly four fifths of the roughly 400 genotyped donors. The aim of the study was to test whether cataloging public T cell receptors could identify signatures of past pathogen exposure. The T cell repertoires of 666 subjects were profiled by immunosequencing and related to cytomegalovirus serostatus. Along with the roughly 700-subject first cohort, a separate validation cohort of around 120 different subjects was used. High-throughput TCR immunosequencing, statistical association of individual TCRs with disease status, and machine learning were combined to predict cytomegalovirus infection status. To study patterns of TCR occurrence, a later analysis re-analyzed previously published TCR beta repertoires from around 700 donors and added high-resolution HLA genotyping. Rather than drawing on any new phenotypic data, the later analysis identified candidate immune exposures from TCR beta sequences and the way those sequences occurred across donors. An earlier analysis of 587 of the donors applied high-throughput TCR beta sequencing to assess whether each TCR beta V gene segment acted as functional or pseudogenic. Alongside the repertoire data, information on donor age, sex, ethnicity and CMV serostatus was compiled. In a later genetic analysis, genome-wide SNP genotypes for about 65% of the roughly 700 donors were used, and that subset was treated as a discovery cohort. All discovery cohort repertoires had been generated using a single sequencing platform. HLA typing included class I and class II loci at four-digit resolution. The number of typed donors differed by locus: about 620-640 for A, B, C, DRB1 and DQB1; some 540 for DQA1; over 600 for DPA1; and about 450 for DPB1. A handful of DR-DQ haplotypes were handled as single units for association and clustering because linkage in the cohort was strong. Among about 360 genotyped donors of the cohort, an average of about 240,000 unique TCR beta nucleotide sequences were sequenced per donor, 15% to 20% of them non-productive.

Study-level results and caveats: Broadly in line with IMGT annotations, most TCR beta V segments showed up in productive rearrangements about 87% or about 30% of the time in an earlier analysis of several hundred of the donors. While some public TCRs were present in many individuals, most TCR sequences turned up only very rarely across donors. HLA typing was unavailable for some donors at each locus, so association tests used only the typed subset. Compared with equally common non-associated chains, HLA-associated TCR beta chains in a later analysis were more clonally expanded and had lower generation probabilities. A later genetic analysis reported fewer N-insertions in productive TCRs among donors in an Asian-associated ancestry cluster than the roughly 690-donor mean. Because counts were too low, 15 to 20 rarely observed V segments, including chromosome 9 orphons, were excluded from the earlier analysis of 587 of the donors. Immune exposure information for the cohort was limited to CMV serostatus. A later genetic analysis associated a missense DCLRE1C variant with V-gene and J-gene trimming of TCR beta chains, and an independent cohort replicated the association. In a later analysis, several top co-occurrence clusters were reported to appear linked to parvovirus B19, influenza, CMV and Epstein-Barr virus. A later analysis found that most CMV-associated TCR beta chains appeared HLA-restricted, with HLA associations seemingly driven largely by CMV exposure. When HLA alleles, especially DR and DQ, strongly co-occurred, TCR associations were difficult to assign to individual alleles. The cohort was sequenced for TCR beta chains only, and without alpha or paired-chain data the features that could be detected were limited. Because the 87-base-pair reads could not distinguish some IMGT-functional V segments, including TRBV6-2 and TRBV6-3, those segments were excluded. A group of highly shared sequence variants was considered likely to be a technical artifact of the sequencing pipeline. Three of the identified cytomegalovirus-associated TCR beta chains were confirmed in vitro to be specific for cytomegalovirus antigens. Sequencing depth was assumed to be roughly uniform across donors in the presence/absence analyses, though that assumption may not hold. A total of 150 or so TCR beta chains were listed by the study as associated with cytomegalovirus. The classifier was reported to diagnose cytomegalovirus status with high specificity and sensitivity in both the original and validation cohorts. In a later analysis, TCR association rates were found to vary across HLA loci, with the most associated TCRs seen for DRB1 alleles and the fewest for HLA-C alleles. The authors suggested that the approach could potentially be generalized to other disease states and immunological phenotypes. Linkage disequilibrium might explain the correlated functional status among segregating V segments, but an unknown experimental factor could not be ruled out. In a later analysis, over 15,000 TCR beta sequences were associated with specific HLA alleles at a false discovery rate of 0.05. A further reported finding was that TCR beta sequences accurately predicted the HLA-A and HLA-B alleles for most subjects in the first cohort.

The sample comprised PBMCs. The receptor's source is a middle-aged man in good health and CMV-seronegative. The chain employs TRBV19 and TRBJ1-2; no D gene is confidently identified. The CDR3 protein sequence reads: CASTIEHAALNGYTF. The DNA sequence is TGTGCCAGTACTATCGAACACGCGGCGTTGAATGGCTACACCTTC.